This T cell receptor (beta chain) is drawn from a study of CD8+CD57+ T cells in acquired aplastic anemia. Genomic DNA served as template for TCR beta VDJ and CDR3 profiling. TCRdb re-called the reads through MiXCR, storing one row per CDR3 protein. The sample holds about 190,000 distinct CDR3 sequences, 50% to 75% seen once. The clonotype was recovered from a human donor with severe aplastic anemia or a healthy control (not recorded which). Sequenced sample: sorted CD4+, CD8+, or CD8+CD57+ T cells (not recorded which) from PBMCs.

CDR3 region: CASSTRVGATEAFF. CDR3 coding DNA: TGTGCCAGTAGTACCAGGGTCGGGGCTACTGAAGCTTTCTTT. This chain joins TRBV19 and TRBJ1-1; D possibly corresponds to TRBD1 (5 bases). The germline CDR1 and CDR2 sequences are LNHDA and SQIVND (reference sequence). Between the trimmed V and J ends, which lost 4 bases and 5 bases, there was a span of 14 bases. This CDR3 comprises 14 residues.